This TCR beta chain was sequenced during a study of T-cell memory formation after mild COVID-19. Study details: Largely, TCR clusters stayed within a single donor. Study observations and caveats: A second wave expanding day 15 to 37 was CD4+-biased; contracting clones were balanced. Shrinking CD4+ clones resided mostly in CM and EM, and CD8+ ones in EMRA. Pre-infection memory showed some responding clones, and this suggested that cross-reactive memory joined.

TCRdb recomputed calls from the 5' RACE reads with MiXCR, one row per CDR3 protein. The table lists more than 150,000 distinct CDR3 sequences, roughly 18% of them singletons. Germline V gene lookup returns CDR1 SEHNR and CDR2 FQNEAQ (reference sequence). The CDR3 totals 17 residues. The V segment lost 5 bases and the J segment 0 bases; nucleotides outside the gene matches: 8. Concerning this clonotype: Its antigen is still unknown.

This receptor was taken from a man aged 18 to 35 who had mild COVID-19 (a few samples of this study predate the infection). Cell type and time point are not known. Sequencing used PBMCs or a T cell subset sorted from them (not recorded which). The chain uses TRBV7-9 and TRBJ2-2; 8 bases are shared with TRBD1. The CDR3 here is CASSPYGQGSNTGELFF. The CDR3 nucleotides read TGTGCCAGCAGCCCTTACGGACAGGGATCGAACACCGGGGAGCTGTTTTTT. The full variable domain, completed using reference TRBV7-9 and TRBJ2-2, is DTGVSQNPRHKITKRGQNVTFRCDPISEHNRLYWYRQTLGQGPEFLTYFQNEAQLEKSRLLSDRFSAERPKGSFSTLEIQRTEQGDSAMYLCASSPYGQGSNTGELFFGEGSRLTVL.